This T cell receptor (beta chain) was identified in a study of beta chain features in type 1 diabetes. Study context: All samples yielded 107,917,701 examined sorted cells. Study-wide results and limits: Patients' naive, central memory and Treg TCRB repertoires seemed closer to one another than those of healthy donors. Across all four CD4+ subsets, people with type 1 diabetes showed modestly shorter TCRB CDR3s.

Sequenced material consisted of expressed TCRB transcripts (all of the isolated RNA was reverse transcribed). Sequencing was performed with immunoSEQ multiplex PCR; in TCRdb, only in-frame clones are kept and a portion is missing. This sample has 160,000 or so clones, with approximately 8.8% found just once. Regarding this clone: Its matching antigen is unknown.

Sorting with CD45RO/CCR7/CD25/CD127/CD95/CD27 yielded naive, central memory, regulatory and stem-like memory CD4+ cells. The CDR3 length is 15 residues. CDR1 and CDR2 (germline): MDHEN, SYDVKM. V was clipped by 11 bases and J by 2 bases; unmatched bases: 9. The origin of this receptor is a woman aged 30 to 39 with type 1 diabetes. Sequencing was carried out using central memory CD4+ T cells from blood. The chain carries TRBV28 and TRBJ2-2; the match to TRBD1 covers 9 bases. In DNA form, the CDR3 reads TGTGCCTCCCAGGAGGACAGGGGAAACACCGGGGAGCTGTTTTTT. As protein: CASQEDRGNTGELFF.